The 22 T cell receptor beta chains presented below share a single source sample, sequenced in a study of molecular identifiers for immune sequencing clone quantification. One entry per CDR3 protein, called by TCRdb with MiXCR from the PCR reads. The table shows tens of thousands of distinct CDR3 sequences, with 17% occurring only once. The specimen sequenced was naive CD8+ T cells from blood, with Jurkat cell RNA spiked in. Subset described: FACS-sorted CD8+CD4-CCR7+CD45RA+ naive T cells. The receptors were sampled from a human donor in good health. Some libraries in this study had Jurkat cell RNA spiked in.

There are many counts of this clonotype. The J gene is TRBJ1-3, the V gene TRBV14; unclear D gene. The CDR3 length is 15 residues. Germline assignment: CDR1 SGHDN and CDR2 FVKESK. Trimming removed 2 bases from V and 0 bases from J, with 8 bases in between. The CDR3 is CASSQPDNSGNTIYF. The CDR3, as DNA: TGTGCCAGCAGCCAACCAGACAACTCTGGAAACACCATATATTTT.

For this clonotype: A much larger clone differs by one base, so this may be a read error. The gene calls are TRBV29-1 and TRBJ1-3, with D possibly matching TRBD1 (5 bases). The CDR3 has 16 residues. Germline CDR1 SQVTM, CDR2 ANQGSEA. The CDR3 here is CGVDSRDQGYGNTIYF. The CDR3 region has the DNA TGCGGCGTTGATTCCCGGGATCAGGGCTATGGAAACACCATATATTTT.

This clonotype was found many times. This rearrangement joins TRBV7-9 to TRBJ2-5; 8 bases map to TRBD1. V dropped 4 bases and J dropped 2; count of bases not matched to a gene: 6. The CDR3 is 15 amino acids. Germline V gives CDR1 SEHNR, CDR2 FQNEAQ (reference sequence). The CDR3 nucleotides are TGTGCCAGCAGCTCGACAGGGGCATGGCAAGAGACCCAGTACTTC. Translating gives CASSSTGAWQETQYF. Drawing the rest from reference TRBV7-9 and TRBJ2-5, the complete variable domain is DTGVSQNPRHKITKRGQNVTFRCDPISEHNRLYWYRQTLGQGPEFLTYFQNEAQLEKSRLLSDRFSAERPKGSFSTLEIQRTEQGDSAMYLCASSSTGAWQETQYFGPGTRLLVL.

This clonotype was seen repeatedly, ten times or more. CDR3 loop: CASSNLLQNRLTDTQYF. The CDR3 bases are TGTGCCAGCAGCAACCTCTTACAAAACCGGCTCACAGATACGCAGTATTTT. The chain has TRBV7-2 and TRBJ2-3; D uncertain. V lost 5 bases to trimming and J lost 2 bases, with 20 bases between them. The CDR3 length is 17 residues. Germline-derived CDR1 and CDR2 are SGHTA and FQGNSA.

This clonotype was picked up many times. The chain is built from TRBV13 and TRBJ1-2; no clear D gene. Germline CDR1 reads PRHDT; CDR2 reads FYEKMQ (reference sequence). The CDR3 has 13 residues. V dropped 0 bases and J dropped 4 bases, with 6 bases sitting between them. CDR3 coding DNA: TGTGCCAGCAGCTTAGGGAGCCCCTATGGCTACACCTTC. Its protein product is CASSLGSPYGYTF.

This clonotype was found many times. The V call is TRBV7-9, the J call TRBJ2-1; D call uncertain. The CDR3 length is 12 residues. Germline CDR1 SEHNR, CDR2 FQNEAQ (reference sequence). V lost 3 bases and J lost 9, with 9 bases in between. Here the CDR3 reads CASSFGTGEQFF. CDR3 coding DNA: TGTGCCAGCAGCTTCGGCACGGGTGAGCAGTTCTTC.

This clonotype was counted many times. CDR3 nucleotide sequence: TGTGCCAGCAGACCGTCGAGCACAGATACGCAGTATTTT. The encoded protein is CASRPSSTDTQYF. The rearrangement uses TRBV12-3 or TRBV12-4 and TRBJ2-3; no definite D call. The ends were cut back, 6 bases at V and 0 bases at J, with 7 bases in the middle. The length of the CDR3 is 13 residues.

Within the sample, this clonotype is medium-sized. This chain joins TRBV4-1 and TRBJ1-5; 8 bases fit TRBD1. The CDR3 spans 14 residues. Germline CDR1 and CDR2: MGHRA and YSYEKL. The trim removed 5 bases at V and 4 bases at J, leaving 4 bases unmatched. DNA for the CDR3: TGCGCCAGCAGCGCACAGGGGGTGAATCAGCCCCAGCATTTT. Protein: CASSAQGVNQPQHF.

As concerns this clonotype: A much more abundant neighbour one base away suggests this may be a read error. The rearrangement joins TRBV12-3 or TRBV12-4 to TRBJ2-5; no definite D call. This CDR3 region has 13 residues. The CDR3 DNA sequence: TGTACCAGCAGTTTTCGGGTAATGGAGACCCAGTACTTC. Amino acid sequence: CTSSFRVMETQYF.

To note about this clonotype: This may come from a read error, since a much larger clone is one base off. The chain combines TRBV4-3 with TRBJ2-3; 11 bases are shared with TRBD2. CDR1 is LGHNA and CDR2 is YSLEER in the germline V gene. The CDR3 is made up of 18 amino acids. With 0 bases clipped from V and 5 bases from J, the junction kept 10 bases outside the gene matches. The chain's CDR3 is CASSQESGLAGGLDTQYF. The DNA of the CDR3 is TGCGCCAGCAGCCAAGAATCGGGGCTAGCGGGGGGCTTAGATACGCAGTATTTT.

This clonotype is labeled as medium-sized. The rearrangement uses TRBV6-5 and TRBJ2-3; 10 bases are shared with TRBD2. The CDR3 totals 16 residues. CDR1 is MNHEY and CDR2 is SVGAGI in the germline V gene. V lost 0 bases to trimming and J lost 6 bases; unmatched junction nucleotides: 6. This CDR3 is CASSYSASGSYDTQYF. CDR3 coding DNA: TGTGCCAGCAGTTACTCCGCTAGCGGGAGTTACGATACGCAGTATTTT.

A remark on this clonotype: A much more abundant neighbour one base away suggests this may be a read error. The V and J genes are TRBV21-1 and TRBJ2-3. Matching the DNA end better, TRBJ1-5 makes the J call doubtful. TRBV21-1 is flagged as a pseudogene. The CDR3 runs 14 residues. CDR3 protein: CASSKRNRPDTQHF. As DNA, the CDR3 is TGTGCCAGCAGCAAAAGAAACCGCCCAGATACGCAGCATTTT.

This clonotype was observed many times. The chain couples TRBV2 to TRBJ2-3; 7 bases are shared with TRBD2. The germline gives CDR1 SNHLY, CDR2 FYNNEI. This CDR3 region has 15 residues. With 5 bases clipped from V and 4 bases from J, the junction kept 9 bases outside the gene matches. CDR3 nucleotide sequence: TGTGCCAGCAGTTCCCGTGCGGGAGAGGCAGATACGCAGTATTTT. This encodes CASSSRAGEADTQYF.

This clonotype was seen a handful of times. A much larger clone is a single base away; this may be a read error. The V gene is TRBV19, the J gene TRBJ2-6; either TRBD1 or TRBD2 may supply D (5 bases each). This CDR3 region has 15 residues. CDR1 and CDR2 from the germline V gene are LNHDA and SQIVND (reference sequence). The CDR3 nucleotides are TGTGCCAGTAGTTTTCGCCCCTCTGGGGGCAACGTCCTGACTTTC. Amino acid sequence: CASSFRPSGGNVLTF.

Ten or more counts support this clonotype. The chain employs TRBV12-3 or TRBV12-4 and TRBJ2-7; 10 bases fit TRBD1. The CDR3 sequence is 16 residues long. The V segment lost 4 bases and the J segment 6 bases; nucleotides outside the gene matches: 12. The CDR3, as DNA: TGTGCCAGCAGTTCCTCCCTGCCGGGACAGGGGCCCGAGCAGTACTTC. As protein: CASSSSLPGQGPEQYF.

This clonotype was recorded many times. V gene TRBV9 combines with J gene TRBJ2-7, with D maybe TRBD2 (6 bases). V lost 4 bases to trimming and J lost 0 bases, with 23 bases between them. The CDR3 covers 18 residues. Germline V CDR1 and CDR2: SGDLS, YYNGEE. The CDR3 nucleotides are TGTGCCAGCAGCCCGAGAGGGGACGGGACTTCCTACTCCTACGAGCAGTACTTC. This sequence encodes CASSPRGDGTSYSYEQYF.

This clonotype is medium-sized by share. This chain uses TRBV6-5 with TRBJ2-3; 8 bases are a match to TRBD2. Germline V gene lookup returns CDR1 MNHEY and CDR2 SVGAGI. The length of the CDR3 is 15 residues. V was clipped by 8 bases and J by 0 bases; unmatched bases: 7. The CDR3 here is CASRESSGSTDTQYF. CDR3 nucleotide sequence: TGTGCCAGCCGAGAATCTAGCGGGAGCACAGATACGCAGTATTTT.

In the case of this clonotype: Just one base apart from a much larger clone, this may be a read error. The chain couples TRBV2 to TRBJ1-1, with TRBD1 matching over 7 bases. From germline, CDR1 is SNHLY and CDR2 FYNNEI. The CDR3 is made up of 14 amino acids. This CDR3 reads CAGSEDRADTEAFF. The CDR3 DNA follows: TGTGCCGGCAGTGAAGACAGGGCGGACACTGAAGCTTTCTTT.

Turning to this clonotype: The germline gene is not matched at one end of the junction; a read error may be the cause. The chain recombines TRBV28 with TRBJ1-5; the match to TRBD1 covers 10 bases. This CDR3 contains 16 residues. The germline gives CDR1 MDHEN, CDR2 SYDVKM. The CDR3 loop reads CATSLYIGTGDQPQHF. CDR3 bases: TGTGCCACCAGTTTATACATCGGGACAGGGGATCAGCCCCAGCATTTT.

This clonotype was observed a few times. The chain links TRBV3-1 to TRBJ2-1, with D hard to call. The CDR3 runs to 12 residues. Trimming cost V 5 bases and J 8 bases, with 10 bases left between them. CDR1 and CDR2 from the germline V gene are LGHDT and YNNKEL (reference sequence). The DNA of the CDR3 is TGTGCCAGCAGCAAGTATAGGGATGAGCAGTTCTTC. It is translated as CASSKYRDEQFF.

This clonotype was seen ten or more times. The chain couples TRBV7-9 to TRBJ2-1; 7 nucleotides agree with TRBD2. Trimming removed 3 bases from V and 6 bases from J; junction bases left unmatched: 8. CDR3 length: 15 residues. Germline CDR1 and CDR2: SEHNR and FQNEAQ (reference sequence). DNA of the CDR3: TGTGCCAGCAGCTTTGGAGCGGGACCGGCCAATGAGCAGTTCTTC. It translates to CASSFGAGPANEQFF.

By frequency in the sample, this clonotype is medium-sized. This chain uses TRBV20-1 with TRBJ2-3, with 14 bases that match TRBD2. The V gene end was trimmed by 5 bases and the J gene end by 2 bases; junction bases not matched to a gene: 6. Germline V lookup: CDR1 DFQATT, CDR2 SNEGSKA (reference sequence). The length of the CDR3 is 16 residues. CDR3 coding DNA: TGCAGTGCTCGGGGACTAGCGGGGGCTTCCACAGATACGCAGTATTTT. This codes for CSARGLAGASTDTQYF.